What follows is one T cell receptor (beta chain) and its context. The antigen is unknown. Trimming removed 1 base at V and 1 base at J, with 14 bases between. CDR3 size: 16 residues. Germline V gives CDR1 SGHRS, CDR2 YFSETQ. The data derive from a study of identical twins. Study-wide results and caveats: Beta clonotypes that were abundant in cord blood contained fewer insertions, a pattern absent from memory repertoires.

TCRdb re-called the 5' RACE reads with MiXCR, one entry per CDR3 protein. The top ten hold more than 4% of the sample, which has hundreds of thousands of distinct CDR3 sequences, approximately 21% seen once. In addition, the sample was reused for a study of T cells expressing NK-cell markers. According to that study: Several of the experiments relied on an anti-gamma-delta TCR antibody so that only alpha-beta TCR T cells were sorted. The same clonotypes also predominated in the CD3+CD56-NKG2C+ fraction of a handful of donors.

The sequence came from a woman aged 18-29 years in good health. This chain uses TRBV5-1 with TRBJ2-5; D is tentatively TRBD1 or TRBD2 (5 bases each). Sample: PBMCs. CDR3 residues: CASSLLPGTLQETQYF. The CDR3 region has the DNA TGCGCCAGCAGCTTGCTCCCCGGGACGCTCCAAGAGACCCAGTACTTC.